This T cell receptor (beta chain) was recorded in a study of T cell responses to AZD1222 COVID-19 vaccine. The CDR3 runs 17 residues. The ends lost 7 bases at V and 3 bases at J; junction bases unmatched: 15. From germline, CDR1 is MNHEY and CDR2 SMNVEV (reference sequence). Generated by immunoSEQ multiplex PCR, the TCRdb table keeps only in-frame clones and is missing some. The data hold 120,000 or so clones, with over 75% observed a single time. The gene calls are TRBV27 and TRBJ1-5, with 7 bases fitting TRBD1. The sequence was collected from an adult who received the MenACWY meningococcal vaccine as a control. This specimen consisted of peripheral blood, obtained 28 days after the second dose of the MenACWY control vaccine. The CDR3 loop is CASTADRDPSFNQPQHF. The CDR3 DNA is TGTGCCAGCACTGCTGACAGGGACCCCTCTTTCAATCAGCCCCAGCATTTT.